The entry that follows covers one T cell receptor beta chain sequence. Patients got ipilimumab 1 mg/kg beginning 14 to 28 days post-transplant. Through week 26, nivolumab 3 mg/kg IV was given weeks 1, 4, 7, 10, then biweekly. The CDR3 is 13 amino acids. The germline V gene encodes CDR1 LNHDA and CDR2 SQIVND (reference sequence). The protocol was immunoSEQ multiplex PCR, while the TCRdb copy is restricted to in-frame clones and leaves out a portion. The table lists more than 13,000 clones, under 85% of them singletons, with roughly a tenth in the top ten. The data originate from a study of ipilimumab plus nivolumab after autologous stem cell transplantation. Study details: A median of roughly eight nivolumab and four to six ipilimumab doses were given.

The material was PBMCs, obtained in a trial of ipilimumab plus nivolumab as post-transplant consolidation. This TCR came from a male donor with primary mediastinal lymphoma. The chain recombines TRBV19 with TRBJ2-5; 10 nucleotides align to TRBD2. The J call is uncertain, as TRBJ2-7 better fits the DNA end. This CDR3 reads CATVAGGTYEQYF. As DNA, the CDR3 is TGTGCCACCGTAGCGGGAGGCACCTACGAGCAGTACTTC.